The text below deals with one TCR beta chain. This sample was taken from a study of OX40 agonist ivuxolimab in advanced cancers. In the study overall: Every patient in dose escalation had hepatocellular carcinoma, melanoma, renal cell or head and neck cancer.

Sampled blood was obtained at baseline, cycle 4 day 1, and cycle 7 day 1. Sequencing was performed with immunoSEQ multiplex PCR; in TCRdb, only in-frame clones are kept and a portion is missing. The sample includes just under 85,000 clones, around 78% seen only once; the top ten take about 0.8%. This TCR was recovered from an adult with an advanced solid tumor such as melanoma, head and neck, liver or kidney cancer. Here the sequenced sample was CD4+ or CD8+ T cells sorted from blood, taken in a trial of the OX40 agonist ivuxolimab.

Here the CDR3 reads CASSPGQGKAQYF. The CDR3 region has the DNA TGTGCCAGCAGTCCGGGACAGGGGAAGGCCCAGTACTTC. The chain has TRBV11-2 and TRBJ2-5, with 10 bases identical to TRBD1. Germline CDR1 is SGHAT and CDR2 is FQNNGV. Losses at the gene ends were 6 bases for V and 9 bases for J; bases not matched to a gene: 7. The CDR3 is 13 amino acids.